The TCR beta chain under discussion was sequenced for a study of cytomegalovirus exposure and HLA in healthy donors. The germline V gene encodes CDR1 LNHDA and CDR2 SQIVND (reference sequence). V lost 1 base, J lost 6 bases, and 13 bases stayed unmatched. This CDR3 has 17 residues. General study results and limits: There were some public TCRs occurring in many donors, but most TCR sequences were rare.

Clones were sequenced by immunoSEQ multiplex PCR, and TCRdb holds only the in-frame ones, with some missing. The data contain 130,000 to 150,000 clones, around 88% of them singletons. About this clone: Its matching antigen is unknown.

The sequence was collected from a woman between 18 and 30 years old in good health and CMV-seropositive. J is TRBJ2-3 and V is TRBV19, with 7 bases aligning to TRBD2. Source material: PBMCs. The CDR3 nucleotides are TGTGCCAGTAGTATAGTGATAGCGGGCATTTTAGGGGATACGCAGTATTTT. This sequence encodes CASSIVIAGILGDTQYF.